This T cell receptor (beta chain) was captured by sequencing in a study of cytomegalovirus exposure and HLA in healthy donors. The overall study: A prior study identified just under 120 million unique TCR beta sequences from 200 million or so T cells.

For this clone: Its antigen is undetermined.

Whole-study results and caveats: Common viral pathogens seemed to be connected with several of the most significant clusters, according to a later analysis.

Trimming shortened V by 0 bases and J by 3 bases, and 6 bases separated the two germline ends. The CDR3 covers 13 residues. Germline CDR1 is SGHNT and CDR2 is YYREEE (reference sequence). PCR employed 60 Vbeta and 13 Jbeta primers. Authors' data handling: Around 76 million unique TCR beta chains, roughly 11 million shared, were counted in a later analysis. Produced via immunoSEQ multiplex PCR; TCRdb's table is partial and in-frame only. The DNA gave D and trimming, while V, J and clone size come from that table. The sample shows approximately 190,000 clones, 87% of them seen only once. Sequences were obtained from PBMCs. This TCR was recovered from a boy younger than 10 in good health and CMV-seronegative. The J gene is TRBJ2-5, the V gene TRBV5-4; D call uncertain. Here the CDR3 DNA reads TGTGCCAGCAGCTTGGGGCCAGAAGAGACCCAGTACTTC. The encoded protein is CASSLGPEETQYF.